This TCR beta chain was identified during a study of shared clonotypes between healthy human individuals. In the study overall: For every donor, three CD4 naive, three CD4 memory, two CD8 naive and one CD8 memory plates were used.

Study-level points and caveats: Sequencing of the sorted subsets was shown by rarefaction to be incomplete despite large depth.

Each subset's genomic DNA was shared equally among a number of immunoSEQ plates. In the authors' methods: ImmunoSEQ gave junction-only sequences without quality scores, so filtering differed. The assay was immunoSEQ multiplex PCR, and TCRdb's table has in-frame clones only and misses some. For V, J and clone size, that table is used; D and trimming come from the DNA. The table lists around 560,000 clones, about 95% of them singletons. The naive CD8 population came from CD45RO-negative cells selected for CCR7, without terminally differentiated effector memory CD45RA+ cells. The length of the CDR3 is 15 residues. Worth noting for this clone: The antigen is unknown.

The origin of this receptor is a young woman in good health. Sequenced input: naive CD8+ T cells sorted from blood. The chain uses TRBV21-1 and TRBJ2-7. TRBV21-1 is a listed pseudogene. DNA for the CDR3: TGTGCCAGAAAGCAACAAGTTCCCGGAACCTACGAGCAGTACTTC. Protein sequence: CARKQQVPGTYEQYF.